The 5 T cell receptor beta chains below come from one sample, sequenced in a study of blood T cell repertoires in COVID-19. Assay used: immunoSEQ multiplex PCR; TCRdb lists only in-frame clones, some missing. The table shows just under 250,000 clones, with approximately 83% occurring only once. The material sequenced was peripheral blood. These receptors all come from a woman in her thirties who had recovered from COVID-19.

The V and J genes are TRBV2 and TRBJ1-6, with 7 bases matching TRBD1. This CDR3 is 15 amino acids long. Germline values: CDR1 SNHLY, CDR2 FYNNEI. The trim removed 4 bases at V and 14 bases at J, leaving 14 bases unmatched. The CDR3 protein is CASSGAQGEGGTLHF. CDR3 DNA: TGTGCCAGCAGTGGCGCCCAGGGGGAAGGGGGTACCCTCCACTTT.

CDR3 protein: CASSLFQGNEQFF. CDR3 DNA: TGTGCCAGCAGTTTATTTCAGGGGAATGAGCAGTTCTTC. The V and J genes are TRBV27 and TRBJ2-1, with D tentatively TRBD1 (6 bases). The germline CDR1 and CDR2 sequences are MNHEY and SMNVEV (reference sequence). This CDR3 is built from 13 residues. Deletions cut 1 base from V and 7 bases from J, with 8 bases between.

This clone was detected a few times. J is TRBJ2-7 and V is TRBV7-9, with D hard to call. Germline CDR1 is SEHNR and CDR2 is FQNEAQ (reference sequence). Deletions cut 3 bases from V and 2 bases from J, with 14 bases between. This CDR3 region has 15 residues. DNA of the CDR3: TGTGCCAGCAGCTTTCGAGAGCTGAGAACCTACGAGCAGTACTTC. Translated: CASSFRELRTYEQYF.

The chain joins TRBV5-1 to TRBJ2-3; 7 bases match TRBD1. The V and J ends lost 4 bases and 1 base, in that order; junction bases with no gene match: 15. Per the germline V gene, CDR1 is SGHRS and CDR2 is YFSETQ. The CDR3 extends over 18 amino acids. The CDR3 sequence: CASSLGQAIRTGTDTQYF. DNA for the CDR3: TGCGCCAGCAGCCTAGGACAGGCAATTAGAACAGGCACAGATACGCAGTATTTT. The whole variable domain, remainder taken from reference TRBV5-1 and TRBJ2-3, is KAGVTQTPRYLIKTRGQQVTLSCSPISGHRSVSWYQQTPGQGLQFLFEYFSETQRNKGNFPGRFSGRQFSNSRSEMNVSTLELGDSALYLCASSLGQAIRTGTDTQYFGPGTRLTVL.

This chain's CDR3 is CASSDGRGYNEQFF. CDR3 DNA: TGTGCCAGCAGTGATGGCAGGGGTTACAATGAGCAGTTCTTC. The chain recombines TRBV2 with TRBJ2-1; tentatively, D is TRBD1 (6 bases). The V gene's germline CDR1 is SNHLY and CDR2 FYNNEI. V dropped 3 bases and J dropped 4 bases, with 10 bases sitting between them. This CDR3 is 14 amino acids long.